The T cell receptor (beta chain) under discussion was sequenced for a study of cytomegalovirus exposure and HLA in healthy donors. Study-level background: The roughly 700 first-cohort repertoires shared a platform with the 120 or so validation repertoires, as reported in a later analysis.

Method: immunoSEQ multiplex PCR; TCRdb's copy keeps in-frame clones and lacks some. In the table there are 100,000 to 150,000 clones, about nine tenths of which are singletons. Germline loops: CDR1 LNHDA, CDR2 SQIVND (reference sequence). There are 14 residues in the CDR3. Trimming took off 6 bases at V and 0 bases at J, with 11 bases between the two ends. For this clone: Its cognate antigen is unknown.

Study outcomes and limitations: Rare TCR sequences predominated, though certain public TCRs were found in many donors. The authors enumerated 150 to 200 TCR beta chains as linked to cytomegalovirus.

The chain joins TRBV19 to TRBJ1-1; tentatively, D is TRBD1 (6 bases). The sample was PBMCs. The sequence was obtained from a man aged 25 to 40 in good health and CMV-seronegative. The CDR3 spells CASRGARMNTEAFF. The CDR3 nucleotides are TGTGCCAGTAGGGGGGCGCGGATGAACACTGAAGCTTTCTTT.